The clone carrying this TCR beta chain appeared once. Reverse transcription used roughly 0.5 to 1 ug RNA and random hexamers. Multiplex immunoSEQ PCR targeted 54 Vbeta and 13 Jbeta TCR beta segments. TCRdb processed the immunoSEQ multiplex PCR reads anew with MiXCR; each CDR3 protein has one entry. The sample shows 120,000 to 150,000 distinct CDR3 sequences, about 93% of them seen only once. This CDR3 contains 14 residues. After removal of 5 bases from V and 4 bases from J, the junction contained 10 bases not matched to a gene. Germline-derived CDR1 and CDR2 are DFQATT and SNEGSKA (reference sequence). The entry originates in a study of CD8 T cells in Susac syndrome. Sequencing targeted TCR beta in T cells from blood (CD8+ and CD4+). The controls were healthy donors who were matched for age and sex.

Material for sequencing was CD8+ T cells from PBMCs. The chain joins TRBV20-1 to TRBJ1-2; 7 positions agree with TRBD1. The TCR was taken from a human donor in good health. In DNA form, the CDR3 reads TGCAGTGCTGAAAGGACAGGCTCGGGCTATGGCTACACCTTC. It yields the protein CSAERTGSGYGYTF.